A single sample is the source of the 10 T cell receptor beta chains below, sequenced in a study of blood T cell repertoires in COVID-19. Measured with immunoSEQ multiplex PCR; TCRdb has only the in-frame clones, and not every one. This sample has 200,000 to 250,000 clones, with approximately 84% found just once. Source material: peripheral blood. Receptor source: a woman aged 55-70 years with acute or convalescent COVID-19.

This clone was seen only a few times. V usage is TRBV5-4 and J usage is TRBJ1-4; 7 nucleotides align to TRBD1. V was clipped by 4 bases and J by 10 bases; unmatched bases: 16. The CDR3 consists of 16 residues. Germline V gene lookup returns CDR1 SGHNT and CDR2 YYREEE (reference sequence). CDR3 residues: CASSRGPDRDGLKLFF. In DNA form, the CDR3 reads TGTGCCAGCAGCCGAGGCCCAGACAGGGACGGATTAAAACTGTTTTTT.

This clone was recorded a few times. The V gene is TRBV7-9, the J gene TRBJ2-4; weak D call: TRBD2 (5 bases). Trimming removed 1 base from V and 8 bases from J, with 12 bases in between. The CDR3 sequence is 14 residues long. The germline gives CDR1 SEHNR, CDR2 FQNEAQ (reference sequence). CDR3 nucleotides: TGTGCCAGCAGCTTAGAAGCGGTTTGGGACATTCAGTACTTC. As protein: CASSLEAVWDIQYF.

CDR3 nucleotides: TGCAGCGCCCAGGCCGTCTTGGCGGATACGCAGTATTTT. Its protein product is CSAQAVLADTQYF. The chain uses TRBV29-1 and TRBJ2-3; D remains ambiguous. Germline V gives CDR1 SQVTM, CDR2 ANQGSEA. The CDR3 extends over 13 amino acids. Trimming took off 7 bases at V and 6 bases at J, with 17 bases between the two ends.

The chain couples TRBV2 to TRBJ1-2, with TRBD1 as a possible D gene (5 bases). Germline V gene sequence: CDR1 SNHLY, CDR2 FYNNEI. With 3 bases removed from V and 2 bases from J, the gap between germline ends came to 13 bases. The CDR3 is made up of 15 amino acids. Here the CDR3 reads CASSDFQGLNYGYTF. Written as DNA, the CDR3 is TGTGCCAGCAGTGATTTTCAGGGACTGAACTATGGCTACACCTTC.

This chain joins TRBV5-4 and TRBJ1-6, with D possibly matching TRBD1 (6 bases). The V gene lost 0 bases and the J gene lost 7 bases, with 11 bases spanning the gap. CDR1 SGHNT and CDR2 YYREEE come from the germline V gene (reference sequence). This CDR3 has 15 amino acids. CDR3 residues: CASSLEQGINSPLHF. Written as DNA, the CDR3 is TGTGCCAGCAGCTTGGAACAGGGAATCAATTCACCCCTCCACTTT.

The V call is TRBV3-1 (or the pseudogene TRBV3-2), the J call TRBJ2-3; perhaps TRBD1 as D (5 bases). The CDR3 runs 13 residues. V dropped 3 bases and J dropped 2 bases, with 6 bases sitting between them. Germline values: CDR1 LGHDT, CDR2 YNNKEL (reference sequence). The CDR3 reads CASSQTATDTQYF. The CDR3 coding sequence is TGTGCCAGCAGCCAGACAGCCACAGATACGCAGTATTTT.

The chain couples TRBV6-2 or TRBV6-3 to TRBJ1-5; possibly TRBD1 for D (6 bases). The germline CDR1 and CDR2 sequences are MNHEY and SVGEGT. The CDR3 sequence is 15 residues long. Trimming removed 5 bases from V and 2 bases from J, with 13 bases in between. The CDR3 loop is CASSPGGAGNQPQHF. In DNA form, the CDR3 reads TGTGCCAGCAGTCCGGGGGGGGCAGGCAATCAGCCCCAGCATTTT.

This chain connects TRBV7-2 to TRBJ2-7; 10 nucleotides line up with TRBD2. The CDR3 has 15 amino acids. The germline gives CDR1 SGHTA, CDR2 FQGNSA. Trimming cost V 3 bases and J 2 bases; bases outside gene matches: 4. CDR3 coding DNA: TGTGCCAGCAGCTTTAGGAGCGGGGGGGCCTACGAGCAGTACTTC. As protein: CASSFRSGGAYEQYF.

The gene calls are TRBV11-2 and TRBJ2-5; perhaps TRBD1 as D (6 bases). Germline CDR1 SGHAT, CDR2 FQNNGV. V was trimmed by 4 bases and J by 5 bases, leaving 17 bases between them. CDR3 size: 15 residues. CDR3 protein: CASSSLTGVAETQYF. The CDR3 DNA sequence: TGTGCCAGCAGCTCGTTGACAGGCGTGGCGGAGACCCAGTACTTC.

The chain combines TRBV30 with TRBJ1-5; D is unclear. The CDR3 loop spans 13 amino acids. V lost 4 bases to trimming and J lost 6 bases, with 13 bases between them. The germline V gene encodes CDR1 GTSNPN and CDR2 SVGIG (reference sequence). The CDR3 loop reads CAWTYKGGQPQHF. Written as DNA, the CDR3 is TGTGCCTGGACGTATAAGGGAGGTCAGCCCCAGCATTTT.